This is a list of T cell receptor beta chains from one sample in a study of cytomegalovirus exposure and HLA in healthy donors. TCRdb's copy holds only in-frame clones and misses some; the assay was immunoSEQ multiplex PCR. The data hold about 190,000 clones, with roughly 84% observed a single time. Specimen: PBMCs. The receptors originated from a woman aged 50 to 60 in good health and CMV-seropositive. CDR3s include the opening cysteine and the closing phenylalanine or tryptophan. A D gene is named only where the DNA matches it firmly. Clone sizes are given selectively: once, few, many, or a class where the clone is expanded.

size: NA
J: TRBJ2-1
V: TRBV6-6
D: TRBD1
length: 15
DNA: TGTGCCAGCAAGCCATCCGGGACAGGCAATAATGAGCAGTTCTTC
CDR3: CASKPSGTGNNEQFF

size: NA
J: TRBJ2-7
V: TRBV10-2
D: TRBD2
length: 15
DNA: TGCGCCAGCAATCCTAGCGGGGGGGCCGCCGACGAGCAGTACTTC
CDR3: CASNPSGGAADEQYF

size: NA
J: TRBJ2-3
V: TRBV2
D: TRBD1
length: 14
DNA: TGTGCCAGCAGTGAATACTCAGGGGGAGATACGCAGTATTTT
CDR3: CASSEYSGGDTQYF

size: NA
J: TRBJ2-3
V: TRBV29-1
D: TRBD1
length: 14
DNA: TGCAGCGTTGAAGCGACAGGGCGAGGGGATACGCAGTATTTT
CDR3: CSVEATGRGDTQYF

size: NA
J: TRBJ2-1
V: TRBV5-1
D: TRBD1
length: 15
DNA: TGCGCCAGCAGCTTGAGGACAGGGGTCCTTAATGAGCAGTTCTTC
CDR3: CASSLRTGVLNEQFF

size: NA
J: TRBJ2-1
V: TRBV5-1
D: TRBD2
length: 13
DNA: TGCGCCAGCAGTTACGGGGGGGGCCGTGAGCAGTTCTTC
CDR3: CASSYGGGREQFF

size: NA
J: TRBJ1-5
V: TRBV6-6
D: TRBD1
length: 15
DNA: TGTGCCAGCAGCGCACAGGGGGTAAGCAATCAGCCCCAGCATTTT
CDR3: CASSAQGVSNQPQHF

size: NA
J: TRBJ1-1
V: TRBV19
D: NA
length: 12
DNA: TGTGCCAGTAGTATGGACAGCTTTGAAGCTTTCTTT
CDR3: CASSMDSFEAFF

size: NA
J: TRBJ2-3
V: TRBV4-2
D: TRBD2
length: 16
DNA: TGTGCCAGCAGCCCCTTACTAGCGGGCAACACAAATACGCAGTATTTT
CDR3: CASSPLLAGNTNTQYF

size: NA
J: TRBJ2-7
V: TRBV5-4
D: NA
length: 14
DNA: TGTGCCAGCAGTCTCATGGGGGGGCCCTACGAGCAGTACTTC
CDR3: CASSLMGGPYEQYF

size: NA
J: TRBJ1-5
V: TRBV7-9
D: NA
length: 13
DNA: TGTGCCAGCAGCCCGGCAGGAAATCAGCCCCAGCATTTT
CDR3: CASSPAGNQPQHF

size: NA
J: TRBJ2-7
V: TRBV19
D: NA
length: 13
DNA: TGTGCCAGTAGTACGACAGGTACCTACGAGCAGTACTTC
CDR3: CASSTTGTYEQYF

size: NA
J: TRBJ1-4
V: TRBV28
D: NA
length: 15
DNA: TGTGCCAGCAGTTTTCGAAGGGGGTATAATGAAAAACTGTTTTTT
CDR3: CASSFRRGYNEKLFF

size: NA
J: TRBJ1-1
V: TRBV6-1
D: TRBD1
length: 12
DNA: TGTGCCAGCAACAGGGGGAACACTGAAGCTTTCTTT
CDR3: CASNRGNTEAFF

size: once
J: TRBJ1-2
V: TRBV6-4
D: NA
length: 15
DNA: TGTGCCAGCAGCGCCACAGCGGAGGGCTACTATGGCTACACCTTC
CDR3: CASSATAEGYYGYTF

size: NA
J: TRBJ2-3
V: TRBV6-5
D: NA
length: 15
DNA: TGTGCCAGCAGTTACGGGGGGGGCCGGGGGGATACGCAGTATTTT
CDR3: CASSYGGGRGDTQYF

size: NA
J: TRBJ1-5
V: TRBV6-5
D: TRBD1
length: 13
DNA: TGTGCCAGCAGGGACAGGGTCAATCAGCCCCAGCATTTT
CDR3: CASRDRVNQPQHF

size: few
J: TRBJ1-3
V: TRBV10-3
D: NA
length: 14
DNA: TGTGCCATCAGCAGGGACTTATCTGGAAACACCATATATTTT
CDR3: CAISRDLSGNTIYF

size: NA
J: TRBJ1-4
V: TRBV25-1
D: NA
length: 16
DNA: TGTGCCAGCAGTGAATCTTGGGAAACAGGGTGGAGAAAAACTGTTTTT
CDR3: CASSESWETGWRKTVF

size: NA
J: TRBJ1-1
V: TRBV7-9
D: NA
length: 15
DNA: TGTGCCAGCAGCCCTCCCGGAGGGGAGTGGACTGAAGCTTTCTTT
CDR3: CASSPPGGEWTEAFF

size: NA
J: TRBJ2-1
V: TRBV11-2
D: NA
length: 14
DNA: TGTGCCAGCAGCTTAGTGGGCAGCTACAATGAGCAGTTCTTC
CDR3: CASSLVGSYNEQFF

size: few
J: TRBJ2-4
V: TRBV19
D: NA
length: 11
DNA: TGTGCCAGTAGCAGGGGGGACATTCAGTACTTC
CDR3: CASSRGDIQYF

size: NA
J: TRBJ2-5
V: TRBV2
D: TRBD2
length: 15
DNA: TGTGCCAGCAGTGAGGGAGCGGGGGCCCAAGAGACCCAGTACTTC
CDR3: CASSEGAGAQETQYF

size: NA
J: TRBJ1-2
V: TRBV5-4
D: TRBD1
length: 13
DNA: TGTGCCAGCACCCAGGGGGGCTTGATAGGCTACACCTTC
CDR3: CASTQGGLIGYTF

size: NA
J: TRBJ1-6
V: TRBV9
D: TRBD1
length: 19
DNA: TGTGCCAGCAGCGTAGGAGTAGGGACAGTCGACTCCTATAATTCACCCCTCCACTTT
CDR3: CASSVGVGTVDSYNSPLHF

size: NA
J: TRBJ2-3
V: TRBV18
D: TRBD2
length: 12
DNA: TGTGCCAGCCACCCCGCGGCGGGGGGCTTGTATTTT
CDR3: CASHPAAGGLYF

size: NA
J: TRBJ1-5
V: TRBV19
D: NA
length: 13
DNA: TGTGCCAGTAGTGCCCAGGGTAGTCAGCCCCAGCATTTT
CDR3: CASSAQGSQPQHF

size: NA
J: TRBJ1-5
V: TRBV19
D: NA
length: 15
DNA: TGTGCCAGTAGTTATATCGGGTCCCGGTGGCAGCCCCAGCATTTT
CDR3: CASSYIGSRWQPQHF

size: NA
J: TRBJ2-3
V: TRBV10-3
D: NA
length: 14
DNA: TGTGCCATCAGTGATGCGCGGAGCACAGATACGCAGTATTTT
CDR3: CAISDARSTDTQYF

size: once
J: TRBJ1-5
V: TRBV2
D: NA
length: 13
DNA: TGTGCCAGCAGTGGAACAGAATATCAGCCCCAGCATTTT
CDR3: CASSGTEYQPQHF

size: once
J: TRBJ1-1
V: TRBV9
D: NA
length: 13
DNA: TGTGCCAGCAGTTTTGGGGGGGGCACTGAAGCTTTCTTT
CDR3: CASSFGGGTEAFF

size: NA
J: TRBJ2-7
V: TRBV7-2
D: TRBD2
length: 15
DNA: TGTGCCAGCAGCTCACCTAGCGGGAGCTCCTACGAGCAGTACTTC
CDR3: CASSSPSGSSYEQYF

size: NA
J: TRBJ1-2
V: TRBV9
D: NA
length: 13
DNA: TGTGCCAGCAGCCCTGGGGGGGGCGCTGGCTACACCTTC
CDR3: CASSPGGGAGYTF

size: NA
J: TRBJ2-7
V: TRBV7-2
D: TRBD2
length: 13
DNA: TGTGCCAGCAGCTTACGTAGCGGGGACGAGCAGTACTTC
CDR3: CASSLRSGDEQYF

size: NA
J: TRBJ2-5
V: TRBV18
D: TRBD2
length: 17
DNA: TGTGCCAGCTCACCCCTAAGGACTAGCGGGGGGCAAGAGACCCAGTACTTC
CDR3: CASSPLRTSGGQETQYF

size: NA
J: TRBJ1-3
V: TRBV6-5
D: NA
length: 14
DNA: TGTGCCAGCAGTGAGAGGGCCGAGACAAACACCATATATTTT
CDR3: CASSERAETNTIYF

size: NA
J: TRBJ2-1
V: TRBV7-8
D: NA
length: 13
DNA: TGTGCCAGCAGCTCCACCCCGGGGGGCGGGCAGTTCTTC
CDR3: CASSSTPGGGQFF

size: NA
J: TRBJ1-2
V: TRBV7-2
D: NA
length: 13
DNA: TGTGCCAGCACGCCGGGACTTGCGAGTGGCTACACCTTC
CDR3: CASTPGLASGYTF

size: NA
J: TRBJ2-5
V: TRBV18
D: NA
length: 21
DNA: TGTGCCAGCTCACCGCCTAAACTTTCGAGGGGACTTTGGGACCACGAAGAGACCCAGTACTTC
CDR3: CASSPPKLSRGLWDHEETQYF

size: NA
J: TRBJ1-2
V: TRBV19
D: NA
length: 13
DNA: TGTGCCAGTAGTATAGAGCTAAAATGGGGCTACACCTTC
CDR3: CASSIELKWGYTF

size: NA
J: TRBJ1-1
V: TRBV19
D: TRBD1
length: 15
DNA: TGTGCCAGTAGAACCGGGACAGGGATGAACACTGAAGCTTTCTTT
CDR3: CASRTGTGMNTEAFF

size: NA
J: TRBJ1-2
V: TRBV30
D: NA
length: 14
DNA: TGTGCCTGGAGTGTAGACGGCGGGGACTATGGCTACACCTTC
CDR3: CAWSVDGGDYGYTF

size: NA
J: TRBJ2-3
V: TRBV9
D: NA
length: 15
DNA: TGTGCCAGCAGCCCTAAAAGTACTAGCACAGATACGCAGTATTTT
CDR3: CASSPKSTSTDTQYF

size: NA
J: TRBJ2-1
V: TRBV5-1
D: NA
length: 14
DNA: TGCGCCAGCAGCTTGAGCCTAGCTCTCAATGAGCAGTTCTTC
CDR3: CASSLSLALNEQFF

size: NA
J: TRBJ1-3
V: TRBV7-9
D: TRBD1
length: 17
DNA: TGTGCCAGCAGCCCACTACCTCGACAGGGTAGTGGAAACACCATATATTTT
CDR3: CASSPLPRQGSGNTIYF

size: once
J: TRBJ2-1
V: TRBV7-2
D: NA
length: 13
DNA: TGTGCCAGCAGCTTATCTGCGGGTAATGAGCAGTTCTTC
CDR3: CASSLSAGNEQFF

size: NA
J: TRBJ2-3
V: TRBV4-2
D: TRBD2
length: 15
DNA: TGTGCCAGCAGCCAAGATTCTAGCGGGGGGTTAACGCAGTATTTT
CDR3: CASSQDSSGGLTQYF

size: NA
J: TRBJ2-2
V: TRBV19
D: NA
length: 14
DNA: TGTGCCAGTAGTATCGGACAGTTTACCGGGGAGCTGTTTTTT
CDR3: CASSIGQFTGELFF

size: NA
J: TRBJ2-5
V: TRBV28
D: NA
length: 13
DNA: TGTGCCACCAATCCTGGGGGGCAAGAGACCCAGTACTTC
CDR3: CATNPGGQETQYF

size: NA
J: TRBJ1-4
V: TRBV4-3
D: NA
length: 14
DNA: TGCGCCAGCAGCCCTATGCAACTAACTGAAAAACTGTTTTTT
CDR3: CASSPMQLTEKLFF

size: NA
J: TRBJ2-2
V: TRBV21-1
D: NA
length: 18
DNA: TGTGCCAGCAGCAAAGGGGGAGGGGGAGTCGCGAACACCGGGGAGCTGTTTTTT
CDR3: CASSKGGGGVANTGELFF

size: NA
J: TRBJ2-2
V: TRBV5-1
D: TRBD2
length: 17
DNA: TGCGCCAGCAGCACCGCCAGGGCGGGGGGAAACACCGGGGAGCTGTTTTTT
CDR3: CASSTARAGGNTGELFF

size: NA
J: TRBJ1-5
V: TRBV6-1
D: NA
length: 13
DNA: TGTGCCAGCGCCTCGGGGGTGGATCAGCCCCAGCATTTT
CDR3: CASASGVDQPQHF

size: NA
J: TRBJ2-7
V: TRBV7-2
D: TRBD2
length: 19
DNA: TGTGCCAGCAGCTCTCTTGAGGCTAGCGGGGGGGCAAGGATCTACGAGCAGTACTTC
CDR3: CASSSLEASGGARIYEQYF

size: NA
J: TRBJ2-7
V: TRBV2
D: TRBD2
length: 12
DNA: TGTGCCAGTGGGGGGGACCCCTACGAGCAGTACTTC
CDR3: CASGGDPYEQYF

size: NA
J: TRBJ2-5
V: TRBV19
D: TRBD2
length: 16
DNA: TGTGCCAGTAGTATAACAGCGGGGCGAATCCAAGAGACCCAGTACTTC
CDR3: CASSITAGRIQETQYF

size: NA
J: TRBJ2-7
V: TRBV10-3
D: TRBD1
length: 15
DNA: TGTGCCATCAGTGGCGACAGGGGGCAAGGCTACGAGCAGTACTTC
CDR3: CAISGDRGQGYEQYF

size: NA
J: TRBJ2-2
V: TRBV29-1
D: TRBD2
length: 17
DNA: TGCAGCGTGGCGACTAGCGGGGGGGCCTTCCCTGCCGGGGAGCTGTTTTTT
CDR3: CSVATSGGAFPAGELFF